Sequencing of this TCR beta chain was carried out in a study of T cell repertoires in aging, cancer and after chemotherapy (dated 2019 in TCRdb). For the wider study: Donors were distributed across six age groups ranging from 30 or younger to 70 or older, with at least three individuals included per group. Control TCR repertoires from healthy donors were recorded across several months to years, and re-sampling revealed clear clonal overlap. Roughly 9 million TCR reads were contained in the full dataset. To examine immunoaging and T cell reconstitution after chemotherapy, the study profiled TCR beta repertoires in peripheral blood from healthy donors and cancer patients. Alongside fewer than 100 healthy donors serving as a reference group, the cohort included some 210 cancer patients, of whom some 91 had hematological cancers and some 130 had solid cancers.

Broad study findings and their caveats: According to the authors, the repertoire data do not permit conclusions about immunological memory after chemotherapy. Untreated patients with hematological or solid cancers showed significantly lower blood TCR diversity and higher clonality than age-matched healthy donors. In healthy donors, the decline in TCR diversity with age was mainly due to loss of richness, whereas in cancer patients loss of evenness also played a role. Median generation probability increased over the chemotherapy interval in both cancer cohorts, suggesting repertoire reconstitution through rebound thymic output.

Regarding this clonotype: There is no known antigen for this receptor. No base quality values were provided; no much bigger clone lies one nucleotide off.

Instead of sorted cells or RNA, genomic DNA extracted from peripheral blood served as the source for amplifying TCR beta rearrangements. Rearranged TRB sequences spanning V, D and J segments were amplified by multiplex touch-down PCR using a mixed TRB-A/B primer pool. Illumina adapters and sample indices were attached to the amplicons in two consecutive PCR reactions using Phusion HS II polymerase. Amplicons were gel-purified using the NucleoSpin Gel and PCR Clean-up kit and were subsequently checked with Qubit and an Agilent 2100 Bioanalyzer. Libraries were sequenced on an Illumina MiSeq using 600-cycle, single-indexed, paired-end runs. In the original analysis: TRB sequences were processed with MiXCR versions 2.12 and 3.0.5. Each unique CDR3 nucleotide sequence was treated as one clone, and only productive sequences with two or more reads were kept. The repertoire metrics were Shannon diversity, evenness, clonality (defined as one minus evenness), and alpha-parameterized diversity profiles covering alpha 0 to 5. Generation probabilities of clones in paired pre- and post-chemotherapy samples were computed with the IGoR algorithm. The public reads were reanalyzed by TCRdb: fastp trimming at Q25, MiXCR alignment, in-frame beta chains only. All rows with the same CDR3 protein become a single entry with the most common DNA and genes. What appears here as the V and J calls and clone size reflects TCRdb's work, not the paper's. The sample table lists about 13,000 distinct CDR3 sequences, roughly 35% of them with a count of one. The top ten clones comprise 6.6% of the sample.

The CDR3 has 14 amino acids, counting the end cysteine and phenylalanine. Left in the record is the CDR3 DNA by itself, 42 bases read in frame from the first base. For CDR1 and CDR2, the germline V gene (reference sequence) lists LNHDA and SQIVND. Cut back by 1 base and 4 bases, the V and J ends lie 10 bases apart. The V and J segments used are TRBV19 and TRBJ1-1; TRBD1 could be the D gene, as 6 bases match. Sequences were obtained from blood. The TCR originated in a human donor in good health. The donor label of this sample is uncertain. CDR3 protein: CASSIGRGGTEAFF. The nucleotides are TGTGCCAGTAGTATAGGCAGGGGAGGCACTGAAGCTTTCTTT.